These 20 T cell receptor beta chains came from one sample sequenced in a study of blood T cells in healthy people across ages. Next came a second PCR, run for roughly 6 to 11 cycles, which used a sample-barcoded 5' primer along with a J-beta primer mix. TCRdb called the 5' RACE reads again in MiXCR, with one record for every CDR3 protein. The sample has 650,000 to 800,000 distinct CDR3 sequences, around 42% seen once; the top ten hold roughly 19%. Sequenced material: blood. These receptors all come from a man in his sixties in good health.

The chain recombines TRBV4-1 with TRBJ2-3; tentatively, D is TRBD2 (6 bases). The CDR3 has 16 amino acids. CDR1 and CDR2 (germline): MGHRA, YSYEKL. With 0 bases removed from V and 4 bases from J, the gap between germline ends came to 14 bases. The CDR3 DNA is TGCGCCAGCAGCCAAGAAGGAGCAGCGGGTCCAGATACGCAGTATTTT. Translated: CASSQEGAAGPDTQYF.

This clonotype showed up just a few times. V gene TRBV7-2 combines with J gene TRBJ1-1; tentatively, D is TRBD1 (6 bases). The CDR3 is 14 amino acids. Germline-derived CDR1 and CDR2 are SGHTA and FQGNSA. Trimming pared 1 base from V and 6 bases from J, leaving 12 bases between. CDR3 amino acids: CASSLGQGYAEAFF. DNA for the CDR3: TGTGCCAGCAGCTTAGGGCAGGGGTACGCTGAAGCTTTCTTT.

This clonotype turned up a few times. This chain uses TRBV12-3 or TRBV12-4 with TRBJ2-2, with D perhaps being TRBD1 or TRBD2 (5 bases each). The CDR3 runs to 12 residues. The V and J ends lost 8 bases and 6 bases respectively, with 10 bases between them. In DNA, the CDR3 is TGTGCCAGCCACCTGGGGGCCGGGGAGCTGTTTTTT. It is translated as CASHLGAGELFF.

V usage is TRBV20-1 and J usage is TRBJ2-7; tentatively, D is TRBD1 (6 bases). V was trimmed by 6 bases and J by 2 bases, leaving 17 bases between them. Germline CDR1 and CDR2: DFQATT and SNEGSKA (reference sequence). The CDR3 contains 14 residues. In DNA, the CDR3 is TGCAGTGCCCAAAAGCCAGGGGCCACCTACGAGCAGTACTTC. Encoded protein: CSAQKPGATYEQYF.

The chain couples TRBV11-3 to TRBJ1-2, with D maybe TRBD1 (5 bases). The CDR3 has 14 amino acids. Trimming took 0 bases from V and 8 from J, leaving 13 bases between them. CDR1 and CDR2 from the germline V gene are SGHNT and YENEEA. CDR3: CASSLDLRDRGYTF. The DNA for the CDR3 is TGTGCCAGCAGCTTAGACCTTAGGGACCGCGGCTACACCTTC.

The sample holds a few counts of this clonotype. The chain has TRBV11-1 and TRBJ2-7, with D possibly being TRBD2 (5 bases). Deletions cut 6 bases from V and 3 bases from J, with 12 bases between. The germline V gene encodes CDR1 SGHAT and CDR2 FQDESV (reference sequence). The CDR3 is 13 amino acids. This CDR3 reads CASRTPGDYEQYF. The CDR3 DNA is TGTGCCAGCAGAACACCCGGGGACTACGAGCAGTACTTC.

This clonotype has ten or more counts. The V gene is TRBV10-3, the J gene TRBJ2-7; D unclear. CDR1 and CDR2 from the germline V gene are ENHRY and SYGVKD. The CDR3 sequence is 13 residues long. V gave up 4 bases and J gave up 3 bases, with 10 bases separating them. The CDR3 nucleotides read TGTGCCATCAGTGCGGACCATAACTACGAGCAGTACTTC. It specifies CAISADHNYEQYF.

This chain connects TRBV7-2 to TRBJ2-7; 8 bases are a match to TRBD1. The CDR3 is 12 amino acids. Germline V gene data show CDR1 as SGHTA and CDR2 as FQGNSA. The V and J ends lost 7 bases and 3 bases, in that order; junction bases with no gene match: 2. This CDR3 reads CASTDRGYEQYF. The CDR3 DNA sequence: TGTGCCAGCACCGACAGGGGCTACGAGCAGTACTTC.

This clonotype appeared a few times. The germline gene is not matched at one end of the junction; a read error may be the cause. The chain couples TRBV19 to TRBJ1-4; 7 bases line up with TRBD1. Germline CDR1 is LNHDA and CDR2 is SQIVND (reference sequence). The CDR3 is 14 residues long. DNA of the CDR3: TGTGCCAGTTCGCGACAGGGTGGAGGGGAAAAGCTGTTTTTT. Amino acid sequence: CASSRQGGGEKLFF.

The chain combines TRBV14 with TRBJ2-5; D is uncertain. The CDR3 runs to 16 residues. The V end was cut by 9 bases, the J end by 1 base, with 21 bases between. Germline assignment: CDR1 SGHDN and CDR2 FVKESK. CDR3 protein: CARSRTGEEGQETQYF. The CDR3 DNA sequence: TGTGCCAGAAGTCGGACGGGCGAGGAAGGCCAAGAGACCCAGTACTTC. Filled out from reference TRBV14 and TRBJ2-5, the complete variable domain reads EAGVTQFPSHSVIEKGQTVTLRCDPISGHDNLYWYRRVMGKEIKFLLHFVKESKQDESGMPNNRFLAERTGGTYSTLKVQPAELEDSGVYFCARSRTGEEGQETQYFGPGTRLLVL.

This clonotype was observed a handful of times. The chain couples TRBV28 to TRBJ2-7; TRBD1 agrees at 7 bases. The V gene's germline CDR1 is MDHEN and CDR2 SYDVKM. There are 15 residues in the CDR3. After removal of 5 bases from V and 1 base from J, the junction contained 8 bases not matched to a gene. CDR3 sequence reads: CASSPGQYRSYEQYF. CDR3 coding DNA: TGTGCCAGCAGTCCGGGACAGTATCGATCCTACGAGCAGTACTTC.

The rearrangement links TRBV7-8 to TRBJ2-7, with TRBD1 identical over 10 bases. Germline lookup yields CDR1 SGHVS and CDR2 FQNEAQ. The trim removed 5 bases at V and 7 bases at J, leaving 5 bases unmatched. This CDR3 is built from 13 residues. As DNA, the CDR3 is TGTGCCAGCAGCGTGACAGGGGGCGCTGAGCAGTACTTC. Its translation is CASSVTGGAEQYF.

This clonotype was seen repeatedly, ten times or more. The V gene is TRBV3-1, the J gene TRBJ2-3; TRBD2 matches 10 bases. The germline V gene has CDR1 LGHDT and CDR2 YNNKEL (reference sequence). The CDR3 loop spans 16 amino acids. With V trimmed by 4 bases and J by 6 bases, 10 bases remained unmatched. The CDR3: CASSPPQRGGRDTQYF. The CDR3, as DNA: TGTGCCAGCAGCCCGCCCCAGCGGGGGGGCAGGGATACGCAGTATTTT.

This clonotype was seen more than once but under ten times. V gene TRBV7-2 combines with J gene TRBJ2-2; weak D call: TRBD2 (6 bases). V was shortened by 7 bases and J by 5 bases, with 17 bases between the two germline ends. Germline CDR1 SGHTA, CDR2 FQGNSA. This CDR3 has 15 amino acids. For the CDR3, the DNA is TGTGCCAGCACCCGAGGAGGGAGCGAAACCGGGGAGCTGTTTTTT. Protein: CASTRGGSETGELFF.

The chain's CDR3 is CSAMGQGNSPLHF. The DNA for the CDR3 is TGCAGTGCTATGGGACAGGGGAATTCACCCCTCCACTTT. The chain joins TRBV20-1 to TRBJ1-6, with 10 bases lining up with TRBD1. The V and J ends lost 4 bases and 7 bases, in that order; junction bases with no gene match: 1. CDR1 is DFQATT, CDR2 SNEGSKA, per germline (reference sequence). The CDR3 totals 13 residues.

CDR3 in amino acids: CASSRGTGSLEQYF. In nucleotides, the CDR3 is TGCGCCAGCAGCCGAGGGACAGGTTCGTTGGAGCAGTACTTC. V gene TRBV4-3 combines with J gene TRBJ2-5; 8 nucleotides align to TRBD1. Germline V CDR1 and CDR2: LGHNA, YSLEER. Trimming removed 4 bases from V and 11 bases from J; junction bases left unmatched: 12. The length of the CDR3 is 14 residues.

The chain employs TRBV19 and TRBJ1-1; D uncertain. This CDR3 is 13 amino acids long. V was cut by 4 bases and J by 6 bases, with 12 bases left in between. Germline V gene sequence: CDR1 LNHDA, CDR2 SQIVND (reference sequence). The CDR3 nucleotides are TGTGCCAGTAGTACTCAACCCGGGGCTGAAGCTTTCTTT. Encoded protein: CASSTQPGAEAFF.

The chain has TRBV3-1 and TRBJ1-2; 9 bases map to TRBD1. The CDR3 sequence is 15 residues long. V shed 4 bases, J shed 5 bases, and the junction held 8 bases outside the gene matches. Germline V gives CDR1 LGHDT, CDR2 YNNKEL (reference sequence). The CDR3 coding sequence is TGTGCCAGCAGCCCCGGGACAGGGTCACCGTATGGCTACACCTTC. Its protein product is CASSPGTGSPYGYTF.

This clonotype was observed a single time. The chain links TRBV6-2 or TRBV6-3 to TRBJ2-1, with D perhaps matching TRBD1 or TRBD2 (6 bases each). The CDR3 is made up of 15 amino acids. From germline, CDR1 is MNHEY and CDR2 SVGEGT. Trimming left V 6 bases short and J 6 bases short, with 18 bases between. CDR3 bases: TGTGCCAGCAGCCACCCGGGGGCGCTGGGCAATGAGCAGTTCTTC. This sequence encodes CASSHPGALGNEQFF.

This rearrangement joins TRBV6-4 to TRBJ2-2, with D perhaps TRBD1 (7 bases). From germline, CDR1 is MRHNA and CDR2 SNTAGT. The CDR3 contains 14 residues. V was pared by 6 bases and J by 4 bases, with 12 bases between. CDR3 residues: CASRSQGGTGELFF. The DNA for the CDR3 is TGTGCCAGCAGATCTCAGGGGGGCACCGGGGAGCTGTTTTTT.